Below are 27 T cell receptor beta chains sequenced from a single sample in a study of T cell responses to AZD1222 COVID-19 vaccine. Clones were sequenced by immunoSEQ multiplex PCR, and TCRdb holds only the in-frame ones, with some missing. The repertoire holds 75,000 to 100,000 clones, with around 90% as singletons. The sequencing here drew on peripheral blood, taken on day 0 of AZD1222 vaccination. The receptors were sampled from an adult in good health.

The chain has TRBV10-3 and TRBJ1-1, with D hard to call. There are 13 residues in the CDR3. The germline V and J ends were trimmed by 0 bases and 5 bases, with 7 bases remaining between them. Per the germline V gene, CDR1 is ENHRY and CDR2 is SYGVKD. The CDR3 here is CAISESQRTEAFF. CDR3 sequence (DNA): TGTGCCATCAGTGAGTCACAAAGGACTGAAGCTTTCTTT.

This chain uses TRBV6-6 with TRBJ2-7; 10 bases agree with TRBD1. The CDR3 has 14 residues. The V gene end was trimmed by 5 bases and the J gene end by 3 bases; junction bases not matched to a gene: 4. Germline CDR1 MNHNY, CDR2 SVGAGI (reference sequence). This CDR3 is CASSIRDRGYEQYF. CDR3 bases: TGTGCCAGCAGTATAAGGGACAGGGGCTACGAGCAGTACTTC.

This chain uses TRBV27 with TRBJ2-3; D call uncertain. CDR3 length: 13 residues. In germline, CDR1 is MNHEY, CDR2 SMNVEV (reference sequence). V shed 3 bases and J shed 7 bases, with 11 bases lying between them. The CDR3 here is CASSFAQPYTQYF. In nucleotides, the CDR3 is TGTGCCAGCAGTTTTGCCCAACCTTATACGCAGTATTTT.

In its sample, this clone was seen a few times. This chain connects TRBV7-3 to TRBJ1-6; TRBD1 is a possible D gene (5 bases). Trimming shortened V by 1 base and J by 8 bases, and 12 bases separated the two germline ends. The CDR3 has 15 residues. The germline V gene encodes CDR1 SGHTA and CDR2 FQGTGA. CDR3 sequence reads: CASSLNQGGDSPLHF. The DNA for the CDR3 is TGTGCCAGCAGCTTAAACCAGGGAGGGGATTCACCCCTCCACTTT.

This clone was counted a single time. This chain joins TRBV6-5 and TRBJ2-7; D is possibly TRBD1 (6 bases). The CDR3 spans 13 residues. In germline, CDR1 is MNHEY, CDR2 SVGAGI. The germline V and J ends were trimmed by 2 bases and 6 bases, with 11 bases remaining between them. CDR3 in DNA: TGTGCCAGCAGTTACGGCACAGGGAGCGAGCAGTACTTC. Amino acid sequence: CASSYGTGSEQYF.

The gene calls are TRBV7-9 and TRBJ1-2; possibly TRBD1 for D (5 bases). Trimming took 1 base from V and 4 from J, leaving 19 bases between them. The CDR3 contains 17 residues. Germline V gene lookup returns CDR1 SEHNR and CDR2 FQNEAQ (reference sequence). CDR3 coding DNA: TGTGCCAGCAGCTTAGGGGGAATAGGGGCGGACCCCTATGGCTACACCTTC. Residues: CASSLGGIGADPYGYTF.

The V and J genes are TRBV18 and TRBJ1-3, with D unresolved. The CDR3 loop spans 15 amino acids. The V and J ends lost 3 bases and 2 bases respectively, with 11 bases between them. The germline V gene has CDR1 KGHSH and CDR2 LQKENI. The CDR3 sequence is CASSPTEAAGNTIYF. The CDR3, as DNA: TGTGCCAGCTCACCCACGGAGGCGGCTGGAAACACCATATATTTT.

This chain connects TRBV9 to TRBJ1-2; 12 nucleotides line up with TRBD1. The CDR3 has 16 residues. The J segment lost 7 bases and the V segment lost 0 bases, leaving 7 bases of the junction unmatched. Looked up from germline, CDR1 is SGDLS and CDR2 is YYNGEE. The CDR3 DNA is TGTGCCAGCAGCGTAGAAGGGACAGGGGGCTTCGGTGGCTACACCTTC. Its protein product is CASSVEGTGGFGGYTF.

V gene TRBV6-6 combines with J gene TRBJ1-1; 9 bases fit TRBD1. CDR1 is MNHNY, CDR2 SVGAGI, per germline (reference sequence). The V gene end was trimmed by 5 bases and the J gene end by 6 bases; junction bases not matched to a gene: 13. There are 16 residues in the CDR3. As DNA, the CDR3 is TGTGCCAGCAGTCACACCCCCCCGGGACAGGGCTCTGAAGCTTTCTTT. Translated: CASSHTPPGQGSEAFF.

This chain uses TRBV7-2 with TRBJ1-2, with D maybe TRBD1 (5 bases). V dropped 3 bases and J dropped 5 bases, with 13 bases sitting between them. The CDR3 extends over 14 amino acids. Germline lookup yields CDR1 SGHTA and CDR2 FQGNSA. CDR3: CASSFGGGGYGYTF. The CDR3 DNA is TGTGCCAGCAGCTTTGGGGGAGGAGGTTATGGCTACACCTTC.

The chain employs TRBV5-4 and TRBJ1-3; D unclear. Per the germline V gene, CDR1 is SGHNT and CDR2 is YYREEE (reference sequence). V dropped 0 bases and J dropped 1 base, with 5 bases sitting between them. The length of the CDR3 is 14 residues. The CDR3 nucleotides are TGTGCCAGCAGCTTGGGAGGGTCTGGAAACACCATATATTTT. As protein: CASSLGGSGNTIYF.

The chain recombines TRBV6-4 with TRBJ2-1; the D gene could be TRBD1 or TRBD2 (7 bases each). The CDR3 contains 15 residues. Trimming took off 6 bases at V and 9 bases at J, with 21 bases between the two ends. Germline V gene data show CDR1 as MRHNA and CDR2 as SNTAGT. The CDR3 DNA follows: TGTGCCAGCAGCTCGGCAGGGGGGGGATCTGGTGAGCAGTTCTTC. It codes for CASSSAGGGSGEQFF.

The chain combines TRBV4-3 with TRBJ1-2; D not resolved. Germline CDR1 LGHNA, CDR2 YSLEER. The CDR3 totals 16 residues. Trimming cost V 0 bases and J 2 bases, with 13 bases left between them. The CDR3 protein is CASSQDVSGLNYGYTF. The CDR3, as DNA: TGCGCCAGCAGCCAAGATGTATCAGGCCTCAACTATGGCTACACCTTC.

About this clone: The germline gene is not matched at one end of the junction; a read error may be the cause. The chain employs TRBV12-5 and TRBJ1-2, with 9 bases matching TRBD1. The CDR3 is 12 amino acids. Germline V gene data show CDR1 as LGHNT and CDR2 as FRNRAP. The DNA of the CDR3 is TGTGCTAGTGGTTTTGGTCCCGGGGACAGGGCCTTC. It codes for CASGFGPGDRAF.

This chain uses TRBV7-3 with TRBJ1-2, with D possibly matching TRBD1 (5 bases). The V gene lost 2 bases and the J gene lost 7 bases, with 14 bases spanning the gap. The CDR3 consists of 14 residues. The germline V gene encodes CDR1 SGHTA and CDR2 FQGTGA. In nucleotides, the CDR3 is TGTGCCAGCAGCTTAGGGGCGGGTTTGGGTGGCTACACCTTC. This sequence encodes CASSLGAGLGGYTF.

The CDR3 DNA reads as TGTGCCTGGACCCAAGCCCCAGCGGGAGTCGGCTACGAGCAGTACTTC. This gives the protein CAWTQAPAGVGYEQYF. The rearrangement links TRBV30 to TRBJ2-7; 8 nucleotides line up with TRBD2. This CDR3 comprises 16 residues. Germline V gene data show CDR1 as GTSNPN and CDR2 as SVGIG (reference sequence). V was clipped by 4 bases and J by 3 bases; unmatched bases: 14.

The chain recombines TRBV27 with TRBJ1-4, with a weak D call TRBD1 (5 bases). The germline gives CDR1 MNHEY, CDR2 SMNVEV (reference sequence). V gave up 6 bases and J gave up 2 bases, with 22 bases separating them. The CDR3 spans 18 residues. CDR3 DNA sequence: TGTGCCAGCAGCTCGACGAGATTGGGACTATCGACTAATGAAAAACTGTTTTTT. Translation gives CASSSTRLGLSTNEKLFF.

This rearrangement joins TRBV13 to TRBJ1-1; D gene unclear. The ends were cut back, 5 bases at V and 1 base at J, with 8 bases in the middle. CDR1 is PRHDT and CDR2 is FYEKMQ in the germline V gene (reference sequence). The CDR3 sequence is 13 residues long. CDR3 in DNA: TGTGCCAGCAGCCTGACACGGAACACTGAAGCTTTCTTT. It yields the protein CASSLTRNTEAFF.

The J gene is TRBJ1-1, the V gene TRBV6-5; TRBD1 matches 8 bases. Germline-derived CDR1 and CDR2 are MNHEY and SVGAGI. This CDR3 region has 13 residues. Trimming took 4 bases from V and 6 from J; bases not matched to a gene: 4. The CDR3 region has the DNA TGTGCCAGCAGTTTTGACAGGGGCGCTGAAGCTTTCTTT. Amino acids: CASSFDRGAEAFF.

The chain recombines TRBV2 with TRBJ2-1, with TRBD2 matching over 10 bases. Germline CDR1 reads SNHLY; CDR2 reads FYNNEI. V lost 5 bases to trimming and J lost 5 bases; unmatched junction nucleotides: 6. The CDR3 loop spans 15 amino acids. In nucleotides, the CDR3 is TGTGCCAGCAGTCCTTTAGCGGGGGGAAACAATGAGCAGTTCTTC. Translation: CASSPLAGGNNEQFF.

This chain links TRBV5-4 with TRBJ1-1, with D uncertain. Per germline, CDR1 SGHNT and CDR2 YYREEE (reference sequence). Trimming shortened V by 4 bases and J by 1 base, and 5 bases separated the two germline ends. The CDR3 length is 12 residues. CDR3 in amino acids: CASSLPNTEAFF. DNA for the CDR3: TGTGCCAGCAGCCTCCCGAACACTGAAGCTTTCTTT.

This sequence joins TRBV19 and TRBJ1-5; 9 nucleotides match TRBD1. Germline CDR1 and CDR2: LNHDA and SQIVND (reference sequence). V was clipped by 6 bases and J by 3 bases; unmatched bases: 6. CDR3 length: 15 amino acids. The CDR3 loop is CASSPTGGLNQPQHF. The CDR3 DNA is TGTGCCAGTAGCCCGACAGGGGGGCTCAATCAGCCCCAGCATTTT.

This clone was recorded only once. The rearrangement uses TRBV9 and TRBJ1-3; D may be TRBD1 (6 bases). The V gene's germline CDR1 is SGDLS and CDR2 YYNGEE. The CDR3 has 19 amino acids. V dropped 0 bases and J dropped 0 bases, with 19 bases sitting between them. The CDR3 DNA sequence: TGTGCCAGCAGCGTAGAGGGAGGGGGGACATACCTCTCTGGAAACACCATATATTTT. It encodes CASSVEGGGTYLSGNTIYF. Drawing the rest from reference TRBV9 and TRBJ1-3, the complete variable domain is DSGVTQTPKHLITATGQRVTLRCSPRSGDLSVYWYQQSLDQGLQFLIQYYNGEERAKGNILERFSAQQFPDLHSELNLSSLELGDSALYFCASSVEGGGTYLSGNTIYFGEGSWLTVV.

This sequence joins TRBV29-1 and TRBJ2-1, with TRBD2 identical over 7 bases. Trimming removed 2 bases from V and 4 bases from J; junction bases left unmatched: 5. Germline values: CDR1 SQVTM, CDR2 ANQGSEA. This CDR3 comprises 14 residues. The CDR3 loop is CSVEIGGGYNEQFF. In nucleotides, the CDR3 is TGCAGCGTTGAAATTGGGGGGGGTTACAATGAGCAGTTCTTC.

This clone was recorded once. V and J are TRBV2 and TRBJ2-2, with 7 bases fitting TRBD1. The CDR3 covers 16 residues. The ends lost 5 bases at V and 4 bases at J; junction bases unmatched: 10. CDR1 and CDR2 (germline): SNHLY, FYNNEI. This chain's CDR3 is CASSLDRDLGTGELFF. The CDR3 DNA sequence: TGTGCCAGCAGTCTTGACAGGGACCTCGGCACCGGGGAGCTGTTTTTT.

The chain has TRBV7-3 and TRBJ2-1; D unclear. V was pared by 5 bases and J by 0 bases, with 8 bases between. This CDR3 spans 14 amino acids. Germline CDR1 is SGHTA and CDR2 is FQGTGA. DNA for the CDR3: TGTGCCAGCAGCCCCCTCGGCTCCTACAATGAGCAGTTCTTC. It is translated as CASSPLGSYNEQFF.

The CDR3 sequence is CASSEAMEGGGQPQHF. CDR3 nucleotides: TGTGCCAGCAGTGAAGCTATGGAAGGGGGCGGTCAGCCCCAGCATTTT. The genes are TRBV6-1 and TRBJ1-5; 7 positions match TRBD1. Per germline, CDR1 MNHNS and CDR2 SASEGT. The CDR3 length is 16 residues. Losses at the gene ends were 0 bases for V and 6 bases for J; bases not matched to a gene: 8.